Shown below are 13 T cell receptor beta chains from a single sample sequenced in a study of blood T cell repertoires in COVID-19. Sequenced by immunoSEQ multiplex PCR; TCRdb stores in-frame clones only, minus some. Of 390,000 or so clones listed, roughly nine tenths are singletons. The sequenced material came from PBMCs or T cells enriched from blood (not recorded which). These receptors came from a man between 18 and 35 years old who had recovered from COVID-19.

The chain carries TRBV6-5 and TRBJ2-3, with 7 bases that match TRBD1. This CDR3 has 14 residues. J was trimmed by 1 base and V by 10 bases; bases with no gene match: 8. Germline assignment: CDR1 MNHEY and CDR2 SVGAGI. The CDR3 spells CANKQGQGTDTQYF. The CDR3 DNA is TGTGCCAACAAACAAGGACAGGGCACAGATACGCAGTATTTT.

The J gene is TRBJ1-6, the V gene TRBV11-1; 10 bases agree with TRBD1. This CDR3 spans 14 amino acids. The germline gives CDR1 SGHAT, CDR2 FQDESV (reference sequence). Trimming took 4 bases from V and 7 from J; bases not matched to a gene: 1. CDR3 bases: TGTGCCAGCAGCTCGGGACAGGGGAATTCACCCCTCCACTTT. Amino acids: CASSSGQGNSPLHF.

CDR3 DNA: TGTGCCAGCAGCCAATCCGGGGACAGGGGACACGAGCAGTACTTC. This sequence encodes CASSQSGDRGHEQYF. The V gene is TRBV7-3, the J gene TRBJ2-7; 10 bases align to TRBD1. Trimming cost V 5 bases and J 5 bases; bases outside gene matches: 9. Germline CDR1 reads SGHTA; CDR2 reads FQGTGA. The CDR3 sequence is 15 residues long.

V gene TRBV14 combines with J gene TRBJ2-1, with TRBD2 identical over 7 bases. Germline loops: CDR1 SGHDN, CDR2 FVKESK. This CDR3 is 15 amino acids long. Trimming removed 3 bases from V and 6 bases from J; junction bases left unmatched: 8. The CDR3: CASSQKRREINEQFF. CDR3 in DNA: TGTGCCAGCAGCCAGAAACGGCGGGAGATCAATGAGCAGTTCTTC. Complete variable domain (other parts from reference TRBV14 and TRBJ2-1): EAGVTQFPSHSVIEKGQTVTLRCDPISGHDNLYWYRRVMGKEIKFLLHFVKESKQDESGMPNNRFLAERTGGTYSTLKVQPAELEDSGVYFCASSQKRREINEQFFGPGTRLTVL.

The gene calls are TRBV6-1 and TRBJ1-2; D is undetermined. The length of the CDR3 is 13 residues. V lost 2 bases to trimming and J lost 7 bases, with 11 bases between them. Germline V gene sequence: CDR1 MNHNS, CDR2 SASEGT. Here the CDR3 DNA reads TGTGCCAGCAGTGAAAAAAGTGGCGGTGGCTACACCTTC. It is translated as CASSEKSGGGYTF.

Comments on this clone: The same CDR3 arises from other DNA sequences in this sample as well. The genes are TRBV5-1 and TRBJ1-1; no firm D call. Germline V gene lookup returns CDR1 SGHRS and CDR2 YFSETQ. This CDR3 has 14 amino acids. V shed 0 bases and J shed 4 bases, with 10 bases lying between them. The CDR3 bases are TGCGCCAGCAGCTTGGATCCCGGGTCCACTGAAGCTTTCTTT. The encoded protein is CASSLDPGSTEAFF.

V and J are TRBV11-1 and TRBJ2-1, with 11 bases that match TRBD1. This CDR3 contains 16 residues. Germline V lookup: CDR1 SGHAT, CDR2 FQDESV (reference sequence). J was trimmed by 7 bases and V by 5 bases; bases with no gene match: 10. In DNA form, the CDR3 reads TGTGCCAGCAGCGCGCTCGGACAGGGGGCTTTTAATGAGCAGTTCTTC. The encoded protein is CASSALGQGAFNEQFF.

The chain links TRBV11-3 to TRBJ2-2, with TRBD2 matching 7 bases. V shed 5 bases and J 6 bases; nucleotides not matched to a gene: 12. Germline CDR1 reads SGHNT; CDR2 reads YENEEA. The CDR3 runs 16 residues. DNA of the CDR3: TGTGCCAGCAGCCCTGGCCGCGGGACTATGGCCGGGGAGCTGTTTTTT. It codes for CASSPGRGTMAGELFF.

The V call is TRBV2, the J call TRBJ1-5, with TRBD1 as a possible D gene (6 bases). V was clipped by 7 bases and J by 15 bases, with 16 bases between them. This CDR3 comprises 11 residues. Germline-derived CDR1 and CDR2 are SNHLY and FYNNEI. This CDR3 reads CASMNLRGWHF. The CDR3 DNA is TGTGCCAGCATGAACCTCAGGGGTTGGCATTTT. The entire variable domain, with the rest obtained from reference TRBV2 and TRBJ1-5, is as follows: EPEVTQTPSHQVTQMGQEVILRCVPISNHLYFYWYRQILGQKVEFLVSFYNNEISEKSEIFDDQFSVERPDGSNFTLKIRSTKLEDSAMYFCASMNLRGWHFGDGTRLSIL.

The chain combines TRBV9 with TRBJ2-2, with 7 bases matching TRBD2. Germline V gene data show CDR1 as SGDLS and CDR2 as YYNGEE. The junction had 4 bases not matched to a gene; V was cut back by 0 bases and J by 2 bases. CDR3 length equals 16 residues. The CDR3 protein is CASSVGAGENTGELFF. CDR3 sequence (DNA): TGTGCCAGCAGCGTAGGGGCGGGGGAAAACACCGGGGAGCTGTTTTTT.

The V and J genes are TRBV5-1 and TRBJ2-7; 7 nucleotides agree with TRBD2. Germline lookup yields CDR1 SGHRS and CDR2 YFSETQ. The trim removed 4 bases at V and 7 bases at J, leaving 11 bases unmatched. The CDR3 totals 14 residues. CDR3 sequence reads: CASSTGLGLREQYF. CDR3 DNA: TGCGCCAGCAGCACCGGACTAGGCCTCCGTGAGCAGTACTTC.

The CDR3 nucleotides read TGTGCCAGTAGTCCCGTGGCGGGGGAGACCAATGAGCAGTTCTTC. Translated: CASSPVAGETNEQFF. The chain has TRBV19 and TRBJ2-1, with 7 bases lining up with TRBD2. The CDR3 totals 15 residues. Trimming at V came to 5 bases and at J to 6 bases, leaving 10 bases not matched to a gene. CDR1 LNHDA and CDR2 SQIVND come from the germline V gene (reference sequence).

The chain joins TRBV18 to TRBJ2-4; a weak D match, TRBD1 (6 bases). Germline assignment: CDR1 KGHSH and CDR2 LQKENI. The CDR3 loop spans 16 amino acids. Trimming took off 4 bases at V and 3 bases at J, with 16 bases between the two ends. This chain's CDR3 is CASSREQGGSKNIQYF. The CDR3 DNA reads TGTGCCAGCTCACGCGAGCAAGGGGGTAGCAAAAACATTCAGTACTTC.